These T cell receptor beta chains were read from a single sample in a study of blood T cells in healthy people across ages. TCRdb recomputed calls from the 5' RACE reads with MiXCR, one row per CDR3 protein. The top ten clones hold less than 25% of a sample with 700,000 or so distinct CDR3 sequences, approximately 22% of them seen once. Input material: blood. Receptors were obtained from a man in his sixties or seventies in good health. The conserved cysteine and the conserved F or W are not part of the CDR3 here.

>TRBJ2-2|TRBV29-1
SVLGQGASTGELF
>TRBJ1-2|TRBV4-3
ASSQEGARMVVDGYT
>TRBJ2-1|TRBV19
ASSMELAGADEQF
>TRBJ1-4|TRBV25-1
ASSDPTGGSEKLF
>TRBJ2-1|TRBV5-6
ASSLDEFGTGTYNEQF
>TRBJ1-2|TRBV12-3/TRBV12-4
ASSLAPGVGSGYT
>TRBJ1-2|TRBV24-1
ATSDLGQGRYGYT
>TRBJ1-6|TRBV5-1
ASSSYRGIDSPLH
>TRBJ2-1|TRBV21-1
ASSSPGTNGDEQF
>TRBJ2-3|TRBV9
ASSALGGRADTQY
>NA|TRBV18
ASSPPLTETQY
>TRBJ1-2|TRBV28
TSRVPTGQGHGYT
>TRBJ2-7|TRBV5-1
ASSLGTVPYEQY
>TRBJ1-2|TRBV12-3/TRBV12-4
ASSFWGQGGYT
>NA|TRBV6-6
ASSYSIGIGGTQY
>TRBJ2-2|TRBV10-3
AISEAGTGGREELF
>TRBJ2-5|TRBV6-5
AISSGLEKTQY
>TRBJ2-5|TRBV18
ASSLTLGVEETQY
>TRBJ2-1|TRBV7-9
ASSFRGNSDEQF
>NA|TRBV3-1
ASSYGQGTYEQY
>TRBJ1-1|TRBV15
ATSQLADTEAF
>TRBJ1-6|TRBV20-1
SARDQGVDSPLH
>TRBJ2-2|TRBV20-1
SARGRLNTGELF
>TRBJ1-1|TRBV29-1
SVELISTEAF
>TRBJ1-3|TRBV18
ASSPQGTDTIY
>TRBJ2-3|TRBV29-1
SVQQGGSTDTQY
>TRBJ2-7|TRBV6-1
ASSEVALYEQY
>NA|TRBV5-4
ASSFLGADEQY
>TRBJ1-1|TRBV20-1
SARDLTGGDTEAF
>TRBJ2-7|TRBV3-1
ASSPAVAGTYEQY
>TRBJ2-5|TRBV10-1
ASSEGLAGRQETQY
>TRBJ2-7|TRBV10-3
AISTGTTTSYEQY
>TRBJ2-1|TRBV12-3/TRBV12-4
ASSLSENNEQF
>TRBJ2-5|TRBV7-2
ASSRDRDSGTQY
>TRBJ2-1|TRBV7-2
ASSTGLAGIGEQF
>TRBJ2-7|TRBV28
ASGLAGKAEQY
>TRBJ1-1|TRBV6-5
ASSYSTDSEAF
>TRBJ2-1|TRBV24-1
ATSDSGPSHF
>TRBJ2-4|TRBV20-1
SARGSQNIQY
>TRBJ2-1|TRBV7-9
ASSRRLAGKLDNEQF
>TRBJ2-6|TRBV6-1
ASSVRSGANVLT
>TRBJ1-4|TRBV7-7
ASSPTPGLTNEKLF
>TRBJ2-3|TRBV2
ASMRTGTDTQY
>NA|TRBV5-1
ASSSDIQETQY
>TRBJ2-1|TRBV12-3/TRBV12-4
ASTPTGYNEQF
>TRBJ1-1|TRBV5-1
ASSPRGANTEAF
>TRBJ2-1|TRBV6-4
ASSDSGLNEQF
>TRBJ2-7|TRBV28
ASSITTGGSYEQY
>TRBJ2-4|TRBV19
ASSNRAKTV
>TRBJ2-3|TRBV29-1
SVVAGGVDTQY
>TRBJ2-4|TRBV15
ATSRGGVDIQY
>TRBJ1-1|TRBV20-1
SASRANVPNTEAF
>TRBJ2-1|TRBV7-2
ASSLGVGNNEQF
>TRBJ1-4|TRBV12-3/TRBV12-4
ASSSQRTGGREKLF
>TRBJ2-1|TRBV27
ASNALDRFQNEQF
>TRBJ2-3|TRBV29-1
SVGPDTQY
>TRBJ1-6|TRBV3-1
ASSQERLRPLH